This is a list of T cell receptor beta chains from one sample in a study of CD8+ T cells in alopecia areata. The method was immunoSEQ multiplex PCR; TCRdb's version includes in-frame clones alone and lacks a portion of them. Of some 150,000 clones listed, roughly 60% were seen once; the top ten hold 16%. The sample in question was CD4+ T cells sorted from blood, obtained at roughly week 55, from a patient treated with tofacitinib. The receptor source for this set is a human donor with alopecia areata. Each CDR3 is given with its conserved first and last residue. Each record gives: D gene, clone size, V gene, J gene, CDR3 protein, CDR3 DNA. The D gene is left open where the match is weak. Where a row states a size, it is once, few, many or the class of an expanded clone; other rows omit it.

.,.,TRBV9,TRBJ1-1,CASSEPGGLGTEAFF,TGTGCCAGCAGTGAACCGGGGGGATTGGGAACTGAAGCTTTCTTT
.,.,TRBV30,TRBJ2-2,CAWIPGTLGGGELFF,TGTGCCTGGATTCCAGGTACCCTTGGAGGCGGGGAGCTGTTTTTT
.,once,TRBV30,TRBJ1-1,CAWSEGLF,TGTGCCTGGAGTGAGGGACTTTTT
.,.,TRBV5-1,TRBJ2-5,CASQSNREETQYF,TGCGCCAGCCAATCGAACCGCGAAGAGACCCAGTACTTC
.,few,TRBV30,TRBJ2-3,CGAFSRDTQYF,TGTGGAGCATTTTCGCGGGATACGCAGTATTTT
.,.,TRBV6-5,TRBJ2-6,CASSYSSTVLANVLTF,TGTGCCAGCAGTTACTCGAGTACGGTCCTGGCCAACGTCCTGACTTTC
.,few,TRBV29-1,TRBJ1-1,CSVGPRFGTSTEAFF,TGCAGCGTTGGCCCCCGCTTCGGGACGAGCACTGAAGCTTTCTTT
.,.,TRBV6-5,TRBJ2-2,CASSYSSRSGGELFF,TGTGCCAGCAGTTACTCCTCGAGGTCAGGCGGGGAGCTGTTTTTT
.,.,TRBV4-2,TRBJ2-5,CASSQDGVGTQYF,TGTGCCAGCAGCCAAGATGGAGTGGGGACCCAGTACTTC
.,.,TRBV30,TRBJ1-2,CAWSAGSYGYTF,TGTGCCTGGAGTGCCGGTAGCTATGGCTACACCTTC
TRBD1,.,TRBV5-1,TRBJ1-1,CARRTGATEAFF,TGCGCCCGACGGACAGGGGCCACTGAAGCTTTCTTT
TRBD2,few,TRBV5-1,TRBJ2-1,CASSFNGGAENEQFF,TGCGCCAGCAGCTTTAACGGGGGGGCCGAAAATGAGCAGTTCTTC
.,.,TRBV7-8,TRBJ1-6,CASSLVGDSPLHF,TGTGCCAGCAGCTTAGTGGGGGATTCACCCCTCCACTTT
TRBD2,.,TRBV2,TRBJ2-2,CASSTKRGSYSNTGELFF,TGTGCCAGCAGTACCAAGCGGGGAAGTTATTCGAACACCGGGGAGCTGTTTTTT
.,.,TRBV30,TRBJ1-6,CAWSVNTAYNSPLHF,TGTGCCTGGAGCGTAAACACGGCTTATAATTCACCCCTCCACTTT
.,.,TRBV29-1,TRBJ2-7,CSVDKGFGPGSYEQYF,TGCAGCGTTGATAAGGGTTTCGGCCCCGGCTCCTACGAGCAGTACTTC
.,.,TRBV29-1,TRBJ2-3,CSVRDGSDTQYF,TGCAGCGTTCGGGACGGATCAGATACGCAGTATTTT
.,.,TRBV5-4,TRBJ2-3,CASSPWTGTDTQYF,TGTGCCAGCAGCCCGTGGACGGGCACAGATACGCAGTATTTT
TRBD2,.,TRBV25-1,TRBJ2-4,CASSLRDGGNIQYF,TGTGCCAGCAGTCTACGGGACGGGGGGAACATTCAGTACTTC
.,.,TRBV11-2,TRBJ1-1,CASSLEGTPMNTEAFF,TGTGCCAGCAGCTTAGAGGGGACACCCATGAACACTGAAGCTTTCTTT
.,.,TRBV29-1,TRBJ2-7,CSVDEGSREQYF,TGCAGCGTCGATGAGGGGAGTAGAGAGCAGTACTTC
.,.,TRBV4-2,TRBJ2-1,CASGSGYNEQFF,TGTGCCAGCGGAAGCGGGTACAATGAGCAGTTCTTC
.,.,TRBV14,TRBJ1-2,CASSQVLNYGYTF,TGTGCCAGCAGCCAAGTCCTTAACTATGGCTACACCTTC
.,.,TRBV2,TRBJ2-5,CASSVPGETQYF,TGTGCCAGCAGTGTCCCGGGGGAGACCCAGTACTTC
.,few,TRBV29-1,TRBJ1-1,CSVLQQGSEAFF,TGCAGCGTACTGCAACAGGGTTCTGAAGCTTTCTTT
.,.,TRBV4-2,TRBJ1-2,CASSQEHSRNYGYTF,TGTGCCAGCAGCCAAGAACACTCTCGGAACTATGGCTACACCTTC
TRBD1,few,TRBV29-1,TRBJ2-5,CSVVQGRETQYF,TGCAGCGTCGTACAGGGGCGAGAGACCCAGTACTTC
.,.,TRBV6-5,TRBJ1-1,CASRGDGEAFF,TGTGCCAGCAGAGGGGACGGTGAAGCTTTCTTT
TRBD1,many,TRBV2,TRBJ2-5,CASSSGQARETQYF,TGTGCCAGCAGTTCGGGACAGGCCCGCGAGACCCAGTACTTC
TRBD1,few,TRBV30,TRBJ2-7,CAGTGGYEQYF,TGTGCCGGGACAGGGGGTTACGAGCAGTACTTC
.,.,TRBV25-1,TRBJ1-3,CASSEVNTIYF,TGTGCCAGCAGTGAAGTGAACACCATATATTTT
.,.,TRBV29-1,TRBJ1-1,CSVESVRGDKTEAFF,TGCAGCGTTGAATCGGTCCGGGGAGATAAAACTGAAGCTTTCTTT
.,.,TRBV4-1,TRBJ2-3,CASSQGGRSAFPDTQYF,TGCGCCAGCAGCCAAGGTGGGCGGTCGGCCTTCCCGGATACGCAGTATTTT
.,.,TRBV30,TRBJ2-7,CAWSAAGPTYEQYF,TGTGCCTGGAGTGCCGCGGGACCCACCTACGAGCAGTACTTC
TRBD1,few,TRBV6-5,TRBJ2-7,CASSPRAGGYEQYF,TGTGCCAGCAGTCCCCGGGCAGGGGGCTACGAGCAGTACTTC
TRBD1,few,TRBV19,TRBJ1-1,CASSIGTGDTEAFF,TGTGCCAGTAGCATCGGGACAGGGGACACTGAAGCTTTCTTT
.,once,TRBV29-1,TRBJ1-1,CSAGYTEAFF,TGCAGTGCAGGGTACACTGAAGCTTTCTTT
.,.,TRBV29-1,TRBJ2-5,CSAHREKTQYF,TGCAGCGCTCACAGGGAAAAGACCCAGTACTTC
.,.,TRBV30,TRBJ1-5,CAWSEQGVSNQPQHF,TGTGCCTGGAGCGAACAGGGAGTGAGCAATCAGCCCCAGCATTTT
TRBD1,.,TRBV18,TRBJ2-7,CASSRGTGVYEQYF,TGTGCCAGCTCACGAGGGACAGGGGTATACGAGCAGTACTTC
TRBD2,.,TRBV2,TRBJ2-7,CASSEGLAGANYEQYF,TGTGCCAGCAGCGAGGGACTAGCGGGGGCCAACTACGAGCAGTACTTC
.,.,TRBV9,TRBJ1-5,CASSVAPHQPQHF,TGTGCCAGCAGCGTAGCACCCCATCAGCCCCAGCATTTT
.,once,TRBV7-3,TRBJ1-2,CASGPAGDYGYTF,TGTGCCAGCGGCCCCGCTGGAGACTATGGCTACACCTTC
.,.,TRBV5-1,TRBJ1-6,CASSSPGNSPLHF,TGCGCCAGCAGCTCCCCAGGGAATTCACCCCTCCACTTT
.,.,TRBV15,TRBJ2-5,CATAIRTGQETQYF,TGTGCCACCGCTATTCGGACGGGACAAGAGACCCAGTACTTC
.,.,TRBV29-1,TRBJ2-5,CSVLGVQETQYF,TGCAGCGTTCTTGGCGTCCAAGAGACCCAGTACTTC
.,.,TRBV29-1,TRBJ2-7,CSVEKEGSYEQYF,TGCAGCGTTGAAAAAGAGGGCTCCTACGAGCAGTACTTC
.,.,TRBV7-9,TRBJ2-3,CASSSGLTHFAQYF,TGTGCCAGCAGCTCCGGACTGACTCATTTCGCGCAGTATTTT
.,.,TRBV30,TRBJ1-5,CAWSLSGGHSNQPQHF,TGTGCCTGGAGTTTAAGTGGGGGGCATAGCAATCAGCCCCAGCATTTT
.,few,TRBV9,TRBJ2-5,CASSVGLALETQYF,TGTGCCAGCAGCGTAGGTCTAGCGCTTGAGACCCAGTACTTC
.,few,TRBV27,TRBJ1-2,CASSLRMVGAGYGYTF,TGTGCCAGCAGTTTAAGGATGGTGGGGGCGGGATATGGCTACACCTTC
.,.,TRBV9,TRBJ2-7,CASGVGFAETYEQYF,TGTGCCAGCGGCGTAGGTTTTGCCGAGACCTACGAGCAGTACTTC
.,.,TRBV4-1,TRBJ1-1,CASSRGGNTEAFF,TGCGCCAGCAGTCGGGGGGGGAACACTGAAGCTTTCTTT
TRBD1,.,TRBV2,TRBJ1-1,CASRGDSPNTEAFF,TGTGCCAGCAGGGGGGACAGTCCGAACACTGAAGCTTTCTTT
.,.,TRBV30,TRBJ1-3,CAWKHSGNTIYF,TGTGCCTGGAAACACTCTGGAAACACCATATATTTT
.,once,TRBV29-1,TRBJ1-1,CSVGGDTEAFF,TGCAGCGTTGGAGGGGACACTGAAGCTTTCTTT
TRBD1,.,TRBV5-4,TRBJ1-5,CASSRNAGTGDNQPQHF,TGTGCCAGCAGCAGAAACGCTGGGACAGGAGACAATCAGCCCCAGCATTTT
.,few,TRBV29-1,TRBJ1-1,CSVGGLMNTEAFF,TGCAGCGTGGGCGGACTTATGAACACTGAAGCTTTCTTT
TRBD1,once,TRBV7-9,TRBJ1-2,CASSSTGRGTGYTF,TGTGCCAGCAGCTCGACAGGGAGGGGAACCGGCTACACCTTC
.,few,TRBV5-5,TRBJ1-2,CASSLRGRGGPLLDYGYTF,TGTGCCAGCAGCCTCCGGGGGCGGGGAGGGCCCCTTTTGGACTATGGCTACACCTTC